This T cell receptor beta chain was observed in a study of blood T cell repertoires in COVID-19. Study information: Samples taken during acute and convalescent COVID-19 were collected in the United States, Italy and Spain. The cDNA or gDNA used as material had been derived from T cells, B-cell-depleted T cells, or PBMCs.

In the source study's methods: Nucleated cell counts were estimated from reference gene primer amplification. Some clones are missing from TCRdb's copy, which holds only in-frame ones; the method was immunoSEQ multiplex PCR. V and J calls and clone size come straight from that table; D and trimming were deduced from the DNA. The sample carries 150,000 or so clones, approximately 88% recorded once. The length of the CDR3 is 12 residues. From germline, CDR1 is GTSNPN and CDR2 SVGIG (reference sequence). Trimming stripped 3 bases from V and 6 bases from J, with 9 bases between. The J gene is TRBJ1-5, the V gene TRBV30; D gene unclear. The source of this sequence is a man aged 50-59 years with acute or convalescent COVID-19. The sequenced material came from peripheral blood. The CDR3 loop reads CAWSPPSQPQHF. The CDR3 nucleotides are TGTGCCTGGAGCCCCCCTAGTCAGCCCCAGCATTTT.